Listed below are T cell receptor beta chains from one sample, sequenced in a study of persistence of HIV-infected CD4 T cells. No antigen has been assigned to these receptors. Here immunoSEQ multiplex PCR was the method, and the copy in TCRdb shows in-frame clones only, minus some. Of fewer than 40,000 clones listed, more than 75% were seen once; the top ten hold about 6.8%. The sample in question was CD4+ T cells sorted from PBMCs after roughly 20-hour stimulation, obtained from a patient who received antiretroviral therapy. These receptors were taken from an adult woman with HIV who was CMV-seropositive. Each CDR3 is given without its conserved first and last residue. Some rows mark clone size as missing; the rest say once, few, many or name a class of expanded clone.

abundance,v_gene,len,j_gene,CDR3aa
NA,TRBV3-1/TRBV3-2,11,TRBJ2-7,ASSQGTGIEQY
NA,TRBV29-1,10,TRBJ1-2,SVGDSLAGYT
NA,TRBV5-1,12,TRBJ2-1,ASKGREVYNEQF
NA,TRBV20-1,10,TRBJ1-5,SASNMDQPQH
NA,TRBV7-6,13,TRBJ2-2,ASSQGQGGTGELF
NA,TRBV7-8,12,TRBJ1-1,ASSFKGGDTEAF
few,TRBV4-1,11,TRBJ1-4,ASSQWRNEKLF
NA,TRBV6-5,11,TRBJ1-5,ASRPGLNQPQH
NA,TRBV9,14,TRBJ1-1,ASSPSGWQGDTEAF
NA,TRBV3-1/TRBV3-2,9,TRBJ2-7,ASTQGYEQY
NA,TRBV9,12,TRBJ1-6,ASSLTGEGSPLH
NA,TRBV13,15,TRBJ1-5,ASSLGGSGGAGQPQH
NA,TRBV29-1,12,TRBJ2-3,SAIGTSFLDTQY
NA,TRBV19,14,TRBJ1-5,ASSTATGRGNQPQH
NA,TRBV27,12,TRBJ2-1,ASSLFTKYNEQF
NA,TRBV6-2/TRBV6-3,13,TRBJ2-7,ASSPIGARSYEQY
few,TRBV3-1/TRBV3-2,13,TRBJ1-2,ASSPPGAPNYGYT
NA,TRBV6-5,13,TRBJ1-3,ASSLQGGSGNTIY
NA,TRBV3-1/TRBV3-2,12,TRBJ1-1,ASSADRGAYEAF
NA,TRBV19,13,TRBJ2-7,ASSLGAGEAYEQY
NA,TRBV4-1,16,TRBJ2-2,ASSQVRGLVRSGGELF
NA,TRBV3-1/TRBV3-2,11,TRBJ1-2,ASSYSGQGADT
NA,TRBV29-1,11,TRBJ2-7,SVVTGFTSGQY
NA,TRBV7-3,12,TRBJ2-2,ASSQGPYTGELF
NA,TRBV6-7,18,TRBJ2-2,ASSYWVRAGGLQIRVELF
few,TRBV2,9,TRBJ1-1,ASSSPAEAF
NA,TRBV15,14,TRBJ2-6,ATSSGSYSGANVLT
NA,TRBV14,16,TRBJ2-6,ASSQAGARHSGANVLT
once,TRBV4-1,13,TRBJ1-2,ASSQEREANYGYT
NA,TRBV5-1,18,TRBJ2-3,ASSLGDRGGTTHRADTQY
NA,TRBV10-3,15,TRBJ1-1,AISIGTGGLLNTEAF
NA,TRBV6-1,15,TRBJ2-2,ASSEGLVGFSTGELF
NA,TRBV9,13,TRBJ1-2,ASSVDQGGYYGYT
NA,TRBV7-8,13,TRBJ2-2,ASRIQGAGTGELF
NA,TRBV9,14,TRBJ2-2,ASSVATGGPAGELF
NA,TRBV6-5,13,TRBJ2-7,ASSPDSRSSYEQY
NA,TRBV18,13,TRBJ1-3,ASSPRSYSGNTIY
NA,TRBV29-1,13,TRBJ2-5,SVVGGRAKVETQY
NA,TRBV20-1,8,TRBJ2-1,SPSYNEQF
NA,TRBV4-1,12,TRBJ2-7,ASSQGRNSYEQY
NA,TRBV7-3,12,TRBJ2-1,ASSLDSGYNEQF
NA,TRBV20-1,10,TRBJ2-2,SASREGGELF